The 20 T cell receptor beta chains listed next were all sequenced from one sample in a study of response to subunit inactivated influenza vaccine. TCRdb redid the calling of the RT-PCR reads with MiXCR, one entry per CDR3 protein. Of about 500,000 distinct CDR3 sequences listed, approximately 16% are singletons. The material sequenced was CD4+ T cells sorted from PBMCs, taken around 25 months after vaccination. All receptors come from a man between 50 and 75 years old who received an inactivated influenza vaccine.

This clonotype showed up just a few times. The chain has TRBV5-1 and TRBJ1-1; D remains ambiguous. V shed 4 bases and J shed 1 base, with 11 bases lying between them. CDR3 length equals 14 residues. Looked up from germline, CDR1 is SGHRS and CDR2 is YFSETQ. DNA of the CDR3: TGCGCCAGCAGCCCCGAGGCTTGGAACACTGAAGCTTTCTTT. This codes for CASSPEAWNTEAFF.

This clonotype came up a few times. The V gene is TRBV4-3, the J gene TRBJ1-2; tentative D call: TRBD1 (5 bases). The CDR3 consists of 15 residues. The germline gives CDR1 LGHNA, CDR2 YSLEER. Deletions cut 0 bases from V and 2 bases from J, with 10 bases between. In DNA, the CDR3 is TGCGCCAGCAGCCAAGAATGGCGACAGAACTATGGCTACACCTTC. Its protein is CASSQEWRQNYGYTF.

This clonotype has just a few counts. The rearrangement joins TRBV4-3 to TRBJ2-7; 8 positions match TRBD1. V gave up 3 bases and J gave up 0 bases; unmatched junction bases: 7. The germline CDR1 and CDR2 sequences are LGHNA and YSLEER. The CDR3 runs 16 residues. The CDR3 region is CASSQGTGPFSYEQYF. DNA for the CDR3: TGCGCCAGCAGCCAGGGGACAGGCCCCTTCTCCTACGAGCAGTACTTC.

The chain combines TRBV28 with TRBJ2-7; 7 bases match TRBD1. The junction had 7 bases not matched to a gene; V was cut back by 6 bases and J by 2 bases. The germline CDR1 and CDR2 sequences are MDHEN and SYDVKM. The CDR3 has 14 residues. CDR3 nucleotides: TGTGCCAGCAGCGGTGGGACAGCCCCCTACGAGCAGTACTTC. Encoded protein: CASSGGTAPYEQYF.

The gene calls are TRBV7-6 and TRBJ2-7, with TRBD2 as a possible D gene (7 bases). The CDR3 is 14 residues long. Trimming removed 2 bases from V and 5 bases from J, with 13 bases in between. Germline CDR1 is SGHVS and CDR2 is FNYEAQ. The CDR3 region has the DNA TGTGCCAGCAGCTTAAGTACAGGGAGGGACGAGCAGTACTTC. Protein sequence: CASSLSTGRDEQYF.

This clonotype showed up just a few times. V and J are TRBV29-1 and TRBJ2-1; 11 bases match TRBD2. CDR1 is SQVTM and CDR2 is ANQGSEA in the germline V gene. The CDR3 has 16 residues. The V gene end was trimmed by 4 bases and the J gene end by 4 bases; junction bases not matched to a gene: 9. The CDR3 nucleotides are TGCAGCGTTGCCATTCGGAGACTAGCGGGATACAATGAGCAGTTCTTC. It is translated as CSVAIRRLAGYNEQFF.

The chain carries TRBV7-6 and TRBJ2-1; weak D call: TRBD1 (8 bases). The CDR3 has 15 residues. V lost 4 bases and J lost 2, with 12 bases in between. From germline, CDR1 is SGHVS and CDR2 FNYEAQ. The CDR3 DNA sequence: TGTGCCAGCAGCTACACAGGGGGGGCCTACAATGAGCAGTTCTTC. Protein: CASSYTGGAYNEQFF.

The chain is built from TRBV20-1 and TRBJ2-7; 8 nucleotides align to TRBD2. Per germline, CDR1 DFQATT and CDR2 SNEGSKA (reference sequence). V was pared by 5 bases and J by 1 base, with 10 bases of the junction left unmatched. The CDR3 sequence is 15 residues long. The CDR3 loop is CSAPRGGGGSYEQYF. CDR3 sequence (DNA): TGCAGTGCTCCCAGGGGTGGCGGGGGGTCCTACGAGCAGTACTTC.

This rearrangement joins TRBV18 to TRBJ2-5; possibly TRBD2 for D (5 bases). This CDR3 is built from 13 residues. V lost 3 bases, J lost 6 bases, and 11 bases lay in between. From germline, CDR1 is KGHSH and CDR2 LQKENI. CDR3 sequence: CASSPPGLKTQYF. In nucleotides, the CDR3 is TGTGCCAGCTCACCTCCGGGGTTAAAGACCCAGTACTTC.

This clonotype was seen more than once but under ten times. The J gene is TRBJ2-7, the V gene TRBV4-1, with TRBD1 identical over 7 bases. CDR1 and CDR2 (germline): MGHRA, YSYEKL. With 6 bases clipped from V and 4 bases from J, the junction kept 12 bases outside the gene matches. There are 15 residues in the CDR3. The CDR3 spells CASSQNEQGRYEQYF. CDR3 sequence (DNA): TGCGCCAGCAGTCAAAACGAACAGGGGCGATACGAGCAGTACTTC.

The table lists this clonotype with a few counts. The chain's CDR3 is CSARDPYTGVSNQPQHF. CDR3 coding DNA: TGCAGTGCTAGAGATCCCTACACAGGGGTTAGCAATCAGCCCCAGCATTTT. The chain employs TRBV20-1 and TRBJ1-5, with 7 nucleotides matching TRBD1. The ends lost 0 bases at V and 0 bases at J; junction bases unmatched: 8. CDR1 is DFQATT and CDR2 is SNEGSKA in the germline V gene (reference sequence). The CDR3 is made up of 17 amino acids.

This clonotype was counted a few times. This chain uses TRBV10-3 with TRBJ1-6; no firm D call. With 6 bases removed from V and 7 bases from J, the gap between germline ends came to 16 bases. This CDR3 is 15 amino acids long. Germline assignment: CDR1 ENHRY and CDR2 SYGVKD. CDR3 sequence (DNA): TGTGCCATCAGAGAGGGTGGGCAGGCCAATTCACCCCTCCACTTT. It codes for CAIREGGQANSPLHF.

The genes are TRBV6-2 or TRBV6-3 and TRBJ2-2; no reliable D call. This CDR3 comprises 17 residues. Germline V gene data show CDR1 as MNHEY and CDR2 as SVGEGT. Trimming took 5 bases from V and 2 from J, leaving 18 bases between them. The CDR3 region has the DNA TGTGCCAGCAGTGGGCCCCTCGGCAGGCTAAACACCGGGGAGCTGTTTTTT. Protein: CASSGPLGRLNTGELFF.

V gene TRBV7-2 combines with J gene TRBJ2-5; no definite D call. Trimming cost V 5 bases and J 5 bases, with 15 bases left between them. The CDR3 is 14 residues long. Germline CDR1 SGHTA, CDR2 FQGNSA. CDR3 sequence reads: CASSPGTPGETQYF. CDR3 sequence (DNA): TGTGCCAGCAGCCCGGGCACCCCCGGCGAGACCCAGTACTTC.

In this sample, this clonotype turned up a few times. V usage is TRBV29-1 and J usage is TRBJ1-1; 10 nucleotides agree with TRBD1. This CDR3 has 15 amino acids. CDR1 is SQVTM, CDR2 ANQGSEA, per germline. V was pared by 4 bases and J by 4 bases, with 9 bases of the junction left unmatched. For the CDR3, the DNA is TGCAGCGTTGCACGTCCCGGGACAGGGGTCACTGAAGCTTTCTTT. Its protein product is CSVARPGTGVTEAFF. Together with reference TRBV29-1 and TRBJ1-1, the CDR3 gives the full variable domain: SAVISQKPSRDICQRGTSLTIQCQVDSQVTMMFWYRQQPGQSLTLIATANQGSEATYESGFVIDKFPISRPNLTFSTLTVSNMSPEDSSIYLCSVARPGTGVTEAFFGQGTRLTVV.

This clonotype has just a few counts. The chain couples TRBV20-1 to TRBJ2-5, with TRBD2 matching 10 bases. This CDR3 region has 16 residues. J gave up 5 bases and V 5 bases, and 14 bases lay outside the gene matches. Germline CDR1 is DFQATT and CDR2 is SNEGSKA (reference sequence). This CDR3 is CSAPLAGVGQRETQYF. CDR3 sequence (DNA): TGCAGTGCTCCCCTAGCGGGAGTGGGTCAACGCGAGACCCAGTACTTC.

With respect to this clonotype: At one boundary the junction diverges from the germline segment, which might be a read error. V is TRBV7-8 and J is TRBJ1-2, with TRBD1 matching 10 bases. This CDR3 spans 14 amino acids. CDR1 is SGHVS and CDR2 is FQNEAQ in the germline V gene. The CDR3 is CTSSPGQGRVGYTF. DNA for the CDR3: TGTACCAGCAGCCCGGGACAGGGGAGGGTTGGCTACACCTTC.

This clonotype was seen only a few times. DNA for the CDR3: TGCGCCAGCAGCCCTGGACTAGCGGGAGGGCCGACCTTGTACAATGAGCAGTTCTTC. Encoded protein: CASSPGLAGGPTLYNEQFF. The rearrangement links TRBV4-3 to TRBJ2-1; 15 bases fit TRBD2. J was trimmed by 4 bases and V by 4 bases; bases with no gene match: 11. CDR1 is LGHNA, CDR2 YSLEER, per germline. The CDR3 consists of 19 residues.

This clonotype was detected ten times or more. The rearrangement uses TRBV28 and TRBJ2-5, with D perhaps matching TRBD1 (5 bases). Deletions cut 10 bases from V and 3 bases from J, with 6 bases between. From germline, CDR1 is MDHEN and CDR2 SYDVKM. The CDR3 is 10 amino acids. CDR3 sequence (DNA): TGTGCCACCAGGGAAGAGACCCAGTACTTC. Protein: CATREETQYF.

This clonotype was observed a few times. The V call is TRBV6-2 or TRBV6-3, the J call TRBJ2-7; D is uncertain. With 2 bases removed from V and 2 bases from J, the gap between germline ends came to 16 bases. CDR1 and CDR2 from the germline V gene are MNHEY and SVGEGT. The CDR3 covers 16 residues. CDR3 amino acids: CASSYDAEIFPYEQYF. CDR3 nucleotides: TGTGCCAGCAGTTACGACGCAGAAATCTTCCCCTACGAGCAGTACTTC.